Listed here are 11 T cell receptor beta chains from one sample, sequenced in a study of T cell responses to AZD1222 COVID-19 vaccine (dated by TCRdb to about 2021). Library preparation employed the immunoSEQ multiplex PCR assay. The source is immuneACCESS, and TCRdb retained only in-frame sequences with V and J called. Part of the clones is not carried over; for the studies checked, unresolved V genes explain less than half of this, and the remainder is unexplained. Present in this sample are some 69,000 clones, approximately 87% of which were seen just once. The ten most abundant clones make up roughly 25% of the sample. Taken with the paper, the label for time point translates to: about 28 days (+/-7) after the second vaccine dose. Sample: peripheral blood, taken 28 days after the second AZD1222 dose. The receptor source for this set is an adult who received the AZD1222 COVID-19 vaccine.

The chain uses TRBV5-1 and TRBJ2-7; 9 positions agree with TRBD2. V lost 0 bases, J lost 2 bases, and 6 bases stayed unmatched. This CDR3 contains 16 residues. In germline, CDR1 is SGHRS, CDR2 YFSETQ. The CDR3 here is CASSLALAGGAYEQYF. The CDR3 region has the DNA TGCGCCAGCAGCTTGGCCCTCGCGGGAGGGGCCTACGAGCAGTACTTC.

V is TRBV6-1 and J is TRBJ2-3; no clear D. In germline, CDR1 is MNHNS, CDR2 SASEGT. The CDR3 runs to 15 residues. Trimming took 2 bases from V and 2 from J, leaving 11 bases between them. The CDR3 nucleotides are TGTGCCAGCAGTGAATTGGGTCGAACCACAGATACGCAGTATTTT. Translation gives CASSELGRTTDTQYF.

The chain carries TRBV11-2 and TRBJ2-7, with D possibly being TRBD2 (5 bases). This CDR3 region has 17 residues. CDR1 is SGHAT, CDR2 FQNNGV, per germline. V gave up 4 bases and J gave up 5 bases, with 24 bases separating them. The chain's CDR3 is CASSSRAVSALLNEQYF. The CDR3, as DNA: TGTGCCAGCAGCTCGCGGGCCGTCTCGGCCCTTTTAAACGAGCAGTACTTC.

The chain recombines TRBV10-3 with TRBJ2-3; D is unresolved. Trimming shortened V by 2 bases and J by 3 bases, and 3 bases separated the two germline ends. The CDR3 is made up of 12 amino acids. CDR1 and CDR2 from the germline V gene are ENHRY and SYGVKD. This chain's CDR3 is CAISETTDTQYF. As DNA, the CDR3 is TGTGCCATCAGTGAGACAACAGATACGCAGTATTTT.

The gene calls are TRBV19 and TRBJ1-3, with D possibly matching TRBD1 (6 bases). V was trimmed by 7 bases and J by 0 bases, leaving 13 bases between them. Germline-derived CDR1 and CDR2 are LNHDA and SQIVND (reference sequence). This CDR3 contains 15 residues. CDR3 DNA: TGTGCCAGTACCGTTGACAGGTACTCTGGAAACACCATATATTTT. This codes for CASTVDRYSGNTIYF.

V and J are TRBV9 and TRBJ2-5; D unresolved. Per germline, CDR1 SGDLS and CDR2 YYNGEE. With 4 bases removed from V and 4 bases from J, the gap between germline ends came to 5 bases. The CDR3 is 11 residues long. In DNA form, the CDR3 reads TGTGCCAGCAGCTCCCGAGAGACCCAGTACTTC. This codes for CASSSRETQYF.

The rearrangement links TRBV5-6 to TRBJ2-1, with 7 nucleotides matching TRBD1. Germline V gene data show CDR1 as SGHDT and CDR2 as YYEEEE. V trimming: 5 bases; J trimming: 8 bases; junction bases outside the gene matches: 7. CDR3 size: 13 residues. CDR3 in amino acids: CASSSGTGDEQFF. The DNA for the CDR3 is TGTGCCAGCAGTTCCGGTACAGGGGATGAGCAGTTCTTC.

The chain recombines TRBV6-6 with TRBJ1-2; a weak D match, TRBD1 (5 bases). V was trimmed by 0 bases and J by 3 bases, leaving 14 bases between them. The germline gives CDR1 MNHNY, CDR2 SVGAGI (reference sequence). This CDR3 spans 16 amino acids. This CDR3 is CASSYSAAGRDYGYTF. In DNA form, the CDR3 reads TGTGCCAGCAGTTACTCGGCGGCAGGGCGGGACTATGGCTACACCTTC.

The CDR3 loop is CASSAGSVAFF. CDR3 in DNA: TGTGCCAGCAGTGCAGGGTCGGTAGCTTTCTTT. The chain employs TRBV2 and TRBJ1-1, with D perhaps matching TRBD1 (5 bases). The germline V gene has CDR1 SNHLY and CDR2 FYNNEI. The CDR3 covers 11 residues. V was pared by 4 bases and J by 10 bases, with 10 bases between.

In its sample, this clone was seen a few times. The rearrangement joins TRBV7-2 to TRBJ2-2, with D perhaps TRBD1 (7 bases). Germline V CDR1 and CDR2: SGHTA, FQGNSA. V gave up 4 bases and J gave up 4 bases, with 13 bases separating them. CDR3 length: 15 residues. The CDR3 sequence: CASSSRQGGTGELFF. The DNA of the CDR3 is TGTGCCAGCAGCTCTCGACAGGGAGGCACCGGGGAGCTGTTTTTT.

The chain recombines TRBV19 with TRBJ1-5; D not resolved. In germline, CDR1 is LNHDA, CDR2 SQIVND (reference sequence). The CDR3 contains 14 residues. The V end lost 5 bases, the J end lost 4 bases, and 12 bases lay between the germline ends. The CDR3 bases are TGTGCCAGTAGTGAGACCCGGCGAAATCAGCCCCAGCATTTT. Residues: CASSETRRNQPQHF.